A selection of T cell receptor beta chains follows, all from one sample in a study of cytomegalovirus exposure and HLA in healthy donors. TCRdb's table, derived via immunoSEQ multiplex PCR, lists solely in-frame clones and lacks some. The sample comprises 97,000 or so clones, around nine tenths of which are singletons, and about 4% rests with the top ten. The sample taken for sequencing was PBMCs. The receptors here all came from a woman between 25 and 40 years old in good health and CMV-seronegative. Both conserved end residues are part of each CDR3. A D gene is named only where the DNA matches it firmly. Size values are once, few and many counts, or a class for expanded clones, and some rows have none.

J: TRBJ2-7; size: few; V: TRBV19; D: TRBD1; DNA: TGTGCCAGTAGGAACCTCGACAGGGGGTACGAGCAGTACTTC; CDR3: CASRNLDRGYEQYF
J: TRBJ2-1; size: NA; V: TRBV7-9; D: NA; DNA: TGTGCCAGCAGCTTCCTCGGTGAGCAGTTCTTC; CDR3: CASSFLGEQFF
J: TRBJ1-2; size: NA; V: TRBV10-3; D: NA; DNA: TGTGCCATCAGTGAACGCGGTGGCTACACCTTC; CDR3: CAISERGGYTF
J: TRBJ2-3; size: NA; V: TRBV11-2; D: NA; DNA: TGTGCCAGCAGCTTAAGGAGATCAGATACGCAGTATTTT; CDR3: CASSLRRSDTQYF
J: TRBJ2-1; size: NA; V: TRBV13; D: TRBD1; DNA: TGTGCCAGCAGCGGACAGGGGAGCTCCTACAATGAGCAGTTCTTC; CDR3: CASSGQGSSYNEQFF
J: TRBJ1-2; size: few; V: TRBV6-1; D: TRBD1; DNA: TGTGCCAGCAGTGAAGTCCTAGGGACAGTTTCGTATGGCTACACCTTC; CDR3: CASSEVLGTVSYGYTF
J: TRBJ1-2; size: NA; V: TRBV6-5; D: NA; DNA: TGTGCCAGCAGTTACGGCAACCACTATGGCTACACCTTC; CDR3: CASSYGNHYGYTF
J: TRBJ2-7; size: NA; V: TRBV7-8; D: TRBD1; DNA: TGTGCCAGCAGCTTAGCCAGGGGGATTCCCTACGAGCAGTACTTC; CDR3: CASSLARGIPYEQYF
J: TRBJ1-5; size: NA; V: TRBV2; D: NA; DNA: TGTGCCAGCAGGGCAGGGGATAGAATTCAGCCCCAGCATTTT; CDR3: CASRAGDRIQPQHF
J: TRBJ1-2; size: few; V: TRBV6-1; D: NA; DNA: TGTGCCAGCAGTGAAATAGCGCAGGCCTATGGCTACACCTTC; CDR3: CASSEIAQAYGYTF
J: TRBJ2-7; size: NA; V: TRBV27; D: NA; DNA: TGTGCCAGCACCGGGACTGGATCCTACGAGCAGTACTTC; CDR3: CASTGTGSYEQYF
J: TRBJ2-7; size: NA; V: TRBV18; D: NA; DNA: TGTGCCAGCTCACCACGACAGGTCGCCTACGAGCAGTACTTC; CDR3: CASSPRQVAYEQYF
J: TRBJ1-2; size: NA; V: TRBV4-1; D: NA; DNA: TGCGCCAGCAGCCTCTCCGACAACACTAACTATGGCTACACCTTC; CDR3: CASSLSDNTNYGYTF
J: TRBJ2-1; size: NA; V: TRBV7-9; D: NA; DNA: TGTGCCAGCAGCTTAAAGGGAGTAGAAGACAATGAGCAGTTCTTC; CDR3: CASSLKGVEDNEQFF
J: TRBJ1-1; size: NA; V: TRBV9; D: NA; DNA: TGTGCCAGCAGCGTAACCTCCTCGGGACACCGCCCGTCGCGGACTGAAGCTTTCTTT; CDR3: CASSVTSSGHRPSRTEAFF
J: TRBJ1-2; size: NA; V: TRBV2; D: NA; DNA: TGTGCCAGCAGTGATGTGGGGGGTCGAGGGGGCTACACCTTC; CDR3: CASSDVGGRGGYTF
J: TRBJ2-7; size: NA; V: TRBV5-1; D: TRBD1; DNA: TGCGCCAGCAGCTTGGGGACAGGGGCCTACGAGCAGTACTTC; CDR3: CASSLGTGAYEQYF
J: TRBJ2-1; size: NA; V: TRBV10-3; D: NA; DNA: TGTGCCATCAGTGAGTCCTGGGACACCTCCTACAATGAGCAGTTCTTC; CDR3: CAISESWDTSYNEQFF
J: TRBJ1-1; size: NA; V: TRBV25-1; D: NA; DNA: TGTGCCAGCAGTCCCCTCGGGGAGGGGTCTGACACTGAAGCTTTCTTT; CDR3: CASSPLGEGSDTEAFF
J: TRBJ2-3; size: NA; V: TRBV7-9; D: TRBD2; DNA: TGTGCCAGCAGCTTAGCCCTCAAGCGGGGGGCAGATACGCAGTATTTT; CDR3: CASSLALKRGADTQYF
J: TRBJ1-1; size: NA; V: TRBV29-1; D: TRBD1; DNA: TGCAGCGTTCATGCGGGACAGGCCATGAACACTGAAGCTTTCTTT; CDR3: CSVHAGQAMNTEAFF
J: TRBJ2-7; size: NA; V: TRBV4-1; D: TRBD1; DNA: TGCGCCAGCAGCCAAGGAAACAGGGGGGAATACGAGCAGTACTTC; CDR3: CASSQGNRGEYEQYF
J: TRBJ1-6; size: NA; V: TRBV19; D: NA; DNA: TGTGCCAGTAGGGAGGGCTCAGGGAGCTCCTATAATTCACCCCTCCACTTT; CDR3: CASREGSGSSYNSPLHF
J: TRBJ2-7; size: once; V: TRBV5-1; D: NA; DNA: TGCGCCAGCAGCGGGCCGGTAGCAGGGAAGAACGAGCAGTACTTC; CDR3: CASSGPVAGKNEQYF
J: TRBJ1-1; size: NA; V: TRBV4-3; D: NA; DNA: TGCGCCAGCAGCCAAGGTTTCGGGAACACTGAAGCTTTCTTT; CDR3: CASSQGFGNTEAFF
J: TRBJ2-3; size: NA; V: TRBV4-2; D: TRBD1; DNA: TGTGCCAGCAGCCAGCCCGGGACAGGGCTCGTGGATACGCAGTATTTT; CDR3: CASSQPGTGLVDTQYF
J: TRBJ2-5; size: once; V: TRBV18; D: NA; DNA: TGTGCCAGCTCTGGTAGTGAGACCCAGTACTTC; CDR3: CASSGSETQYF
J: TRBJ2-7; size: few; V: TRBV5-4; D: NA; DNA: TGTGCCAGCACAAACGGGGGCTACGAGCAGTACTTC; CDR3: CASTNGGYEQYF
J: TRBJ2-5; size: NA; V: TRBV27; D: NA; DNA: TGTGCCAGCAGCCGGGCTAGCAAACAAGAGACCCAGTACTTC; CDR3: CASSRASKQETQYF
J: TRBJ1-3; size: NA; V: TRBV9; D: NA; DNA: TGTGCCAGCAGCGTAGATCTAGGGCCGGGGGGGGACACCCTGTGGAACACCATATATTTT; CDR3: CASSVDLGPGGDTLWNTIYF
J: TRBJ2-5; size: NA; V: TRBV7-2; D: TRBD1; DNA: TGTGCCAGCAGTTTGACAGGGACGGAGACCCAGTACTTC; CDR3: CASSLTGTETQYF
J: TRBJ2-5; size: NA; V: TRBV5-1; D: NA; DNA: TGCGCCAGCAGCCTCTCCGTGACTAGGTTAGGGGAGACCCAGTACTTC; CDR3: CASSLSVTRLGETQYF
J: TRBJ2-3; size: NA; V: TRBV13; D: NA; DNA: TGTGCCAGCGGCGGGGCAGGCACAGATACGCAGTATTTT; CDR3: CASGGAGTDTQYF
J: TRBJ1-1; size: NA; V: TRBV6-4; D: NA; DNA: TGTGCCAGCAGCCCCGACAGGCTGAACACTGAAGCTTTCTTT; CDR3: CASSPDRLNTEAFF
J: TRBJ1-1; size: NA; V: TRBV7-3; D: TRBD1; DNA: TGTGCCAGCAGCTCGACCTCCGACAGGGCGGTTAACACTGAAGCTTTCTTT; CDR3: CASSSTSDRAVNTEAFF
J: TRBJ1-2; size: NA; V: TRBV2; D: TRBD1; DNA: TGTGCCAGCGACAGGGTCTATGGCTACACCTTC; CDR3: CASDRVYGYTF
J: TRBJ2-2; size: many; V: TRBV2; D: TRBD1; DNA: TGTGCCAGCAGTGAACAGGGGACAGGGTTCCGGAGGGGGGAGCTGTTTTTT; CDR3: CASSEQGTGFRRGELFF
J: TRBJ2-5; size: NA; V: TRBV5-8; D: NA; DNA: TGTGCCAGCAGCTGGGGGGACCAGTACTTC; CDR3: CASSWGDQYF
J: TRBJ1-5; size: once; V: TRBV9; D: TRBD1; DNA: TGTGCCAGCAGTGCAGGGGGCAGCAATCAGCCCCAGCATTTT; CDR3: CASSAGGSNQPQHF
J: TRBJ2-7; size: NA; V: TRBV5-6; D: NA; DNA: TGTGCCAGCAGCCGAAGGGTGGGAATCGGGATTCCATACGAGCAGTACTTC; CDR3: CASSRRVGIGIPYEQYF
J: TRBJ2-2; size: NA; V: TRBV6-6; D: TRBD2; DNA: TGTGCCAGCAGTTTGACTAGCGGGGGGGCCGGGGAGCTGTTTTTT; CDR3: CASSLTSGGAGELFF
J: TRBJ1-3; size: NA; V: TRBV7-2; D: NA; DNA: TGTGCCAGCAGCTACTTTGAAAGCTCTGGAAACACCATATATTTT; CDR3: CASSYFESSGNTIYF
J: TRBJ1-2; size: few; V: TRBV4-2; D: TRBD1; DNA: TGTGCCAGCAGCCCAACAGGGGGTGATAACTATGGCTACACCTTC; CDR3: CASSPTGGDNYGYTF
J: TRBJ2-2; size: once; V: TRBV7-3; D: TRBD1; DNA: TGTGCCAGCAGCGTACAGGGGGCGAACACCGGGGAGCTGTTTTTT; CDR3: CASSVQGANTGELFF
J: TRBJ1-5; size: few; V: TRBV6-1; D: TRBD1; DNA: TGTGCCAGCAGAGGGACAGGGGGCGCGGATCAGCCCCAGCATTTT; CDR3: CASRGTGGADQPQHF
J: TRBJ2-3; size: once; V: TRBV5-1; D: NA; DNA: TGCGCCAGCAGCTTGCTCGGTTTGACTACAGATACGCAGTATTTT; CDR3: CASSLLGLTTDTQYF
J: TRBJ2-4; size: NA; V: TRBV6-1; D: TRBD1; DNA: TGTGCCAGCAGTGAAGGCAGGGGGATAACCAAAAACATTCAGTACTTC; CDR3: CASSEGRGITKNIQYF
J: TRBJ2-7; size: NA; V: TRBV4-1; D: TRBD2; DNA: TGCGCCAGCAGCCAAGGCCATACTAGCGGGAGGGCGGAGCAGTACTTC; CDR3: CASSQGHTSGRAEQYF
J: TRBJ1-5; size: few; V: TRBV7-9; D: NA; DNA: TGTGCCAGCAGCCCCGAGGGGGTAATACAGCCCCAGCATTTT; CDR3: CASSPEGVIQPQHF
J: TRBJ2-7; size: NA; V: TRBV5-8; D: NA; DNA: TGTGCCAGCAGCAACCGGGACTCCTATCCCTACGAGCAGTACTTC; CDR3: CASSNRDSYPYEQYF
J: TRBJ2-7; size: NA; V: TRBV2; D: TRBD1; DNA: TGTGCCGGATTTGGGACAGCCAATTTCCCGTACGAGCAGTACTTC; CDR3: CAGFGTANFPYEQYF
J: TRBJ1-5; size: NA; V: TRBV2; D: TRBD1; DNA: TGTGCCAGCAGCGGACAGGGCAATCAGCCCCAGCATTTT; CDR3: CASSGQGNQPQHF
J: TRBJ2-2; size: NA; V: TRBV10-3; D: NA; DNA: TGTGCCATCTTATGGGAACGGGGGACCGGGGAGCTGTTTTTT; CDR3: CAILWERGTGELFF